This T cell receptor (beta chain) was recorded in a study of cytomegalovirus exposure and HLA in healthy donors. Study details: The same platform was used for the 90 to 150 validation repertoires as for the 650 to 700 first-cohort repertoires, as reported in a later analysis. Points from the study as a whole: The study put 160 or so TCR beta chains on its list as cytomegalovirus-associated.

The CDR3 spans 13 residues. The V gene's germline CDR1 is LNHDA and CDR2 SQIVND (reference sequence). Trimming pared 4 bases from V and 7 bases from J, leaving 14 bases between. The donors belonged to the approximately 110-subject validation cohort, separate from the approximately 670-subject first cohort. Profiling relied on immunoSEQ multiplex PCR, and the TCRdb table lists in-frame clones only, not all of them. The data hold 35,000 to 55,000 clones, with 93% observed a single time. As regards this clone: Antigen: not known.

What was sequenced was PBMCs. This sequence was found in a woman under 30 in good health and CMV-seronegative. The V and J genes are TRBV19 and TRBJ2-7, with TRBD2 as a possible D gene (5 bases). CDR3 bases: TGTGCCAGTAGTACTGGACCCCGCGGGGAGCAGTACTTC. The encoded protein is CASSTGPRGEQYF.